The next 26 T cell receptor beta chains were all read from a single sample in a study of blood T cell repertoires in COVID-19. Clones were sequenced by immunoSEQ multiplex PCR, and TCRdb holds only the in-frame ones, with some missing. The table shows 60,000 to 75,000 clones, with about nine tenths occurring only once. The specimen sequenced was peripheral blood. These receptors came from a man aged 25-40 years with acute or convalescent COVID-19.

V gene TRBV19 combines with J gene TRBJ2-5, with a tentative D call TRBD2 (6 bases). Germline CDR1 reads LNHDA; CDR2 reads SQIVND (reference sequence). Deletions cut 8 bases from V and 5 bases from J, with 9 bases between. The CDR3 is made up of 11 amino acids. CDR3 sequence: CASGGGETQYF. The DNA for the CDR3 is TGTGCCAGTGGCGGAGGGGAGACCCAGTACTTC.

This CDR3 reads CASSQMGLAGTDTQYF. The CDR3 DNA reads TGTGCCAGCAGCCAAATGGGACTAGCGGGCACAGATACGCAGTATTTT. V is TRBV3-1 (or the pseudogene TRBV3-2) and J is TRBJ2-3; 11 positions agree with TRBD2. V shed 2 bases and J 1 base; nucleotides not matched to a gene: 2. The CDR3 is 16 residues long. Per the germline V gene, CDR1 is LGHDT and CDR2 is YNNKEL (reference sequence).

The count of this clone is one. The chain employs TRBV2 and TRBJ2-5; 13 nucleotides agree with TRBD2. The CDR3 sequence is 17 residues long. V was clipped by 6 bases and J by 4 bases; unmatched bases: 11. CDR1 and CDR2 from the germline V gene are SNHLY and FYNNEI. This CDR3 reads CASRPGSTSGGRETQYF. In DNA, the CDR3 is TGTGCCAGCAGGCCAGGGTCGACTAGCGGGGGGCGAGAGACCCAGTACTTC.

The chain carries TRBV30 and TRBJ2-1; 13 nucleotides line up with TRBD2. Germline CDR1 and CDR2: GTSNPN and SVGIG (reference sequence). The CDR3 consists of 15 residues. Unmatched junction bases numbered 1, after V lost 3 bases and J lost 2 bases. The CDR3 region is CAWRLAGGPYNEQFF. For the CDR3, the DNA is TGTGCCTGGAGACTAGCGGGAGGGCCCTACAATGAGCAGTTCTTC.

The V gene is TRBV25-1, the J gene TRBJ1-2, with 7 bases aligning to TRBD1. Looked up from germline, CDR1 is MGHDK and CDR2 is SYGVNS. CDR3 size: 18 residues. J was trimmed by 2 bases and V by 5 bases; bases with no gene match: 17. This chain's CDR3 is CASSKTTEGRGANYGYTF. The DNA for the CDR3 is TGTGCCAGCAGTAAAACCACGGAGGGCAGGGGGGCGAACTATGGCTACACCTTC.

In this sample, this clone turned up a few times. J is TRBJ1-2 and V is TRBV10-3, with 10 nucleotides matching TRBD1. Germline CDR1 ENHRY, CDR2 SYGVKD. V was pared by 4 bases and J by 8 bases, with 7 bases of the junction left unmatched. The CDR3 is made up of 14 amino acids. The CDR3 protein is CAISGRDRGWGYTF. CDR3 sequence (DNA): TGTGCCATCAGTGGAAGGGACAGGGGATGGGGCTACACCTTC.

The chain carries TRBV30 and TRBJ1-2, with D possibly being TRBD1 (5 bases). This CDR3 has 14 amino acids. Per the germline V gene, CDR1 is GTSNPN and CDR2 is SVGIG (reference sequence). Deletions cut 3 bases from V and 8 bases from J, with 19 bases between. The CDR3 nucleotides are TGTGCCTGGAGCATTGGGGGGTCTGGGCGGGGCTACACCTTC. This sequence encodes CAWSIGGSGRGYTF. The entire variable domain, with the rest obtained from reference TRBV30 and TRBJ1-2, is as follows: SQTIHQWPATLVQPVGSPLSLECTVEGTSNPNLYWYRQAAGRGLQLLFYSVGIGQISSEVPQNLSASRPQDRQFILSSKKLLLSDSGFYLCAWSIGGSGRGYTFGSGTRLTVV.

The chain combines TRBV23-1 with TRBJ1-1, with D perhaps TRBD1 (5 bases). TRBV23-1 is treated as an ORF (open reading frame) with a function not yet certain. CDR3 length: 16 amino acids. V shed 0 bases and J shed 4 bases, with 15 bases lying between them. Here the CDR3 DNA reads TGCGCCAGCAGTCAATCGGGGCGCCGAGCATCCACTGAAGCTTTCTTT. It translates to CASSQSGRRASTEAFF.

The chain uses TRBV30 and TRBJ2-7; D perhaps matches TRBD1 (5 bases). Trimming removed 4 bases from V and 2 bases from J, with 15 bases in between. The CDR3 totals 14 residues. Germline V CDR1 and CDR2: GTSNPN, SVGIG (reference sequence). CDR3 protein: CAWKGRANPYEQYF. Here the CDR3 DNA reads TGTGCCTGGAAGGGCAGGGCCAACCCCTACGAGCAGTACTTC.

The chain employs TRBV4-1 and TRBJ1-5; D possibly corresponds to TRBD1 (5 bases). The length of the CDR3 is 14 residues. Per the germline V gene, CDR1 is MGHRA and CDR2 is YSYEKL. The V and J ends lost 6 bases and 0 bases respectively, with 9 bases between them. As DNA, the CDR3 is TGCGCCAGCAGTACCAGGGATAGCAATCAGCCCCAGCATTTT. Residues: CASSTRDSNQPQHF.

The gene calls are TRBV7-3 and TRBJ1-1; TRBD1 might be the D (6 bases). This CDR3 is 13 amino acids long. V lost 0 bases to trimming and J lost 11 bases, with 13 bases between them. Germline-derived CDR1 and CDR2 are SGHTA and FQGTGA. This chain's CDR3 is CASSLTLQGRAFF. CDR3 nucleotide sequence: TGTGCCAGCAGCTTAACCTTACAGGGAAGGGCTTTCTTT.

The CDR3 DNA is TGTGCCATCAGTGAATCCCGCTATAATTCACCCCTCCACTTT. Protein product: CAISESRYNSPLHF. This sequence joins TRBV10-3 and TRBJ1-6; D not certain. Per the germline V gene, CDR1 is ENHRY and CDR2 is SYGVKD. V was cut by 3 bases and J by 3 bases, with 6 bases left in between. The CDR3 runs to 14 residues.

The rearrangement uses TRBV18 and TRBJ2-2, with 11 positions matching TRBD2. Germline CDR1 is KGHSH and CDR2 is LQKENI. This CDR3 has 18 amino acids. The junction had 10 bases not matched to a gene; V was cut back by 3 bases and J by 4 bases. The CDR3 bases are TGTGCCAGCTCACCGGGACTAGCGGTCCTCTCGTCCACCGGGGAGCTGTTTTTT. This translates into CASSPGLAVLSSTGELFF. The full variable domain, rest sourced from reference TRBV18 and TRBJ2-2, is NAGVMQNPRHLVRRRGQEARLRCSPMKGHSHVYWYRQLPEEGLKFMVYLQKENIIDESGMPKERFSAEFPKEGPSILRIQQVVRGDSAAYFCASSPGLAVLSSTGELFFGEGSRLTVL.

The rearrangement links TRBV10-3 to TRBJ1-6, with TRBD1 as a possible D gene (6 bases). The V end lost 3 bases, the J end lost 4 bases, and 22 bases lay between the germline ends. CDR1 is ENHRY and CDR2 is SYGVKD in the germline V gene. This CDR3 is 19 amino acids long. This CDR3 is CAISDKGRGVSRYNSPLHF. The CDR3 bases are TGTGCCATCAGTGATAAGGGCAGGGGAGTTTCGAGGTATAATTCACCCCTCCACTTT.

The rearrangement links TRBV11-2 to TRBJ2-2, with D maybe TRBD2 (6 bases). CDR3 length equals 15 residues. V shed 5 bases and J shed 0 bases, with 10 bases lying between them. Germline lookup yields CDR1 SGHAT and CDR2 FQNNGV. The CDR3 sequence: CASSGSGTNTGELFF. The CDR3 region has the DNA TGTGCCAGCAGCGGTAGCGGTACGAACACCGGGGAGCTGTTTTTT.

This chain links TRBV30 with TRBJ2-5; 10 bases agree with TRBD2. The germline CDR1 and CDR2 sequences are GTSNPN and SVGIG (reference sequence). The CDR3 totals 17 residues. V lost 0 bases, J lost 6 bases, and 13 bases stayed unmatched. CDR3 protein: CAWSVRGLAGEVKTQYF. The CDR3 DNA sequence: TGTGCCTGGAGTGTAAGGGGGCTAGCGGGAGAAGTAAAGACCCAGTACTTC.

The chain has TRBV6-1 and TRBJ1-2, with a weak D call TRBD1 (5 bases). V dropped 3 bases and J dropped 7 bases, with 9 bases sitting between them. Germline values: CDR1 MNHNS, CDR2 SASEGT. The CDR3 covers 12 residues. CDR3 region: CASSESGAGYTF. DNA of the CDR3: TGTGCCAGCAGTGAGAGCGGGGCTGGCTACACCTTC.

A single count supports this clone. The chain recombines TRBV3-1 (or the pseudogene TRBV3-2) with TRBJ2-5, with a possible D match to TRBD2 (5 bases). CDR3 length equals 16 residues. V lost 4 bases to trimming and J lost 2 bases, with 17 bases between them. The germline CDR1 and CDR2 sequences are LGHDT and YNNKEL (reference sequence). CDR3 amino acids: CASSPQGLPLQETQYF. In DNA, the CDR3 is TGTGCCAGCAGCCCCCAAGGACTCCCCTTACAAGAGACCCAGTACTTC.

The V and J genes are TRBV6-6 and TRBJ2-3, with D hard to call. V was shortened by 7 bases and J by 0 bases, with 14 bases between the two germline ends. CDR3 length: 15 residues. Germline CDR1 is MNHNY and CDR2 is SVGAGI (reference sequence). Here the CDR3 reads CASKEQTYSTDTQYF. CDR3 nucleotides: TGTGCCAGCAAGGAGCAGACCTATAGCACAGATACGCAGTATTTT.

This chain uses TRBV5-4 with TRBJ2-5; no firm D call. The CDR3 totals 13 residues. With 1 base removed from V and 5 bases from J, the gap between germline ends came to 9 bases. Germline loops: CDR1 SGHNT, CDR2 YYREEE (reference sequence). The CDR3 sequence: CASSLPRMETQYF. The CDR3 bases are TGTGCCAGCAGCTTGCCTAGAATGGAGACCCAGTACTTC. Full variable domain (remainder filled in from reference TRBV5-4 and TRBJ2-5): ETGVTQSPTHLIKTRGQQVTLRCSSQSGHNTVSWYQQALGQGPQFIFQYYREEENGRGNFPPRFSGLQFPNYSSELNVNALELDDSALYLCASSLPRMETQYFGPGTRLLVL.

J is TRBJ2-3 and V is TRBV2; 9 nucleotides line up with TRBD1. The CDR3 is 17 residues long. Trimming cost V 6 bases and J 0 bases; bases outside gene matches: 10. CDR1 is SNHLY, CDR2 FYNNEI, per germline. CDR3 protein: CASSRGQGRLSTDTQYF. The CDR3 coding sequence is TGTGCCAGCAGCCGGGGACAGGGAAGGTTAAGCACAGATACGCAGTATTTT.

This clone has more than one count but fewer than ten. The chain joins TRBV19 to TRBJ1-1; perhaps TRBD1 as D (6 bases). This CDR3 has 15 residues. Germline CDR1 is LNHDA and CDR2 is SQIVND (reference sequence). Deletions cut 5 bases from V and 5 bases from J, with 18 bases between. The CDR3 here is CASSPFFGGLTEAFF. In DNA, the CDR3 is TGTGCCAGTAGTCCCTTTTTTGGGGGCCTGACTGAAGCTTTCTTT.

This clone occurred a few times. The J gene is TRBJ1-3, the V gene TRBV2; D is undetermined. The CDR3 consists of 16 residues. Germline V lookup: CDR1 SNHLY, CDR2 FYNNEI. V shed 4 bases and J shed 2 bases, with 15 bases lying between them. The CDR3 DNA is TGTGCCAGCAGTGCTCAACTACTAGGGACTGGAAACACCATATATTTT. Encoded protein: CASSAQLLGTGNTIYF.

This clone was found a few times. The J gene is TRBJ2-2, the V gene TRBV15; the match to TRBD2 covers 13 bases. V was clipped by 0 bases and J by 2 bases; unmatched bases: 3. Germline CDR1 is LNHNV and CDR2 is YYDKDF (reference sequence). This CDR3 spans 18 amino acids. In DNA form, the CDR3 reads TGTGCCACCAGCAGAGAACTAGCGGGAGGGGGCAACACCGGGGAGCTGTTTTTT. Protein product: CATSRELAGGGNTGELFF.

This clone is labeled as medium-sized. The identical CDR3 is also encoded by other nucleotide sequences in the sample. This chain joins TRBV27 and TRBJ1-5; tentative D call: TRBD1 (6 bases). This CDR3 comprises 14 residues. V lost 3 bases and J lost 3, with 9 bases in between. Germline V gives CDR1 MNHEY, CDR2 SMNVEV (reference sequence). CDR3 nucleotide sequence: TGTGCCAGCAGTTTGGACAGCCCCAATCAGCCCCAGCATTTT. It encodes CASSLDSPNQPQHF.

V gene TRBV19 combines with J gene TRBJ2-5; weak D call: TRBD1 (6 bases). Between the trimmed V and J ends, which lost 6 bases and 5 bases, there was a span of 19 bases. Germline values: CDR1 LNHDA, CDR2 SQIVND (reference sequence). CDR3 length equals 15 residues. The CDR3 DNA reads as TGTGCCAGTAGCCTTCTACAGGGCGATGGGGAGACCCAGTACTTC. It specifies CASSLLQGDGETQYF. Looking up the rest from reference TRBV19 and TRBJ2-5 gives the full variable domain: DGGITQSPKYLFRKEGQNVTLSCEQNLNHDAMYWYRQDPGQGLRLIYYSQIVNDFQKGDIAEGYSVSREKKESFPLTVTSAQKNPTAFYLCASSLLQGDGETQYFGPGTRLLVL.